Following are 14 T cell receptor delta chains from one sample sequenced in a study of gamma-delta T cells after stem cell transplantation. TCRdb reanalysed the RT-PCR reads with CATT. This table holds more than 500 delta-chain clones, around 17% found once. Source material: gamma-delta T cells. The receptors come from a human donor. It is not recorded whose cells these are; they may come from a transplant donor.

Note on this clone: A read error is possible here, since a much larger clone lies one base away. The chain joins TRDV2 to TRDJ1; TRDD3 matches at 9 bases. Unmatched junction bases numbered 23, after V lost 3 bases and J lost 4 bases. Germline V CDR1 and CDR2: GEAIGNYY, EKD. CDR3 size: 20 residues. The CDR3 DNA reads TGTGCCTGTGACCCCGTCGGAGGGGATACGCGCGCGGTACATATCGATAAACTCATCTTT. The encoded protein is CACDPVGGDTRAVHIDKLIF.

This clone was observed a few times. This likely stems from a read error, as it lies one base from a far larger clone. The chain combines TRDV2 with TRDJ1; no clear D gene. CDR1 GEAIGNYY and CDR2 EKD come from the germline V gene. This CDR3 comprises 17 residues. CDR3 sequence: CACDTVNRAKKGGKPIF. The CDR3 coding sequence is TGTGCCTGTGACACCGTAAACCGTGCGAAAAAAGGCGGTAAACCCATCTTT.

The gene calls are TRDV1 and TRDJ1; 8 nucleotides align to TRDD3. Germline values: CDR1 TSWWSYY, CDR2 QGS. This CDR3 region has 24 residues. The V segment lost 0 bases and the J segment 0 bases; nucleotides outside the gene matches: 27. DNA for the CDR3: TGTGCTCTTGGGGAACTAGACCCCCTGGGGGACGTCCCCTACTGGGGGCCCTACACCGATAAACTCATCTTT. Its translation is CALGELDPLGDVPYWGPYTDKLIF.

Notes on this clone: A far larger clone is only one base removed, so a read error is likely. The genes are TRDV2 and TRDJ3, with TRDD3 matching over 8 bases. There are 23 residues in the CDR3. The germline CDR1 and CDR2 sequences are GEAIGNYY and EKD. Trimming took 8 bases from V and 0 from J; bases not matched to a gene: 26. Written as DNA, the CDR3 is TGTGCCTTCAGGGATAACCTACCTTACTGGGGGGGAATTCGCTCCTGGGACACCCGACAGATGTTTTTC. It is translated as CAFRDNLPYWGGIRSWDTRQMFF.

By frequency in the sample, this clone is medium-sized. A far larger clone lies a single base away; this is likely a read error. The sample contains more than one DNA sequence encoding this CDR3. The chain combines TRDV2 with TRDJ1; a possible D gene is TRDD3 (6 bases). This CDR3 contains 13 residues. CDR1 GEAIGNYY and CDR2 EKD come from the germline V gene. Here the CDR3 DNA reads TGTGCCTGCTTTCGGATACAGACCGATAAGCTCATCTTT. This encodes CACFRIQTDKLIF.

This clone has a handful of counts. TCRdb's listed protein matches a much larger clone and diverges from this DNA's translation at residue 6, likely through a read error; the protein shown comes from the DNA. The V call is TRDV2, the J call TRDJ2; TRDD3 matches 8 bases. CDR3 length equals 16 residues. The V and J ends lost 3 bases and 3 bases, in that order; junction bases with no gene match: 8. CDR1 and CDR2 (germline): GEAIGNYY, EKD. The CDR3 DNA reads TGTGCCTGTGACGACGCACTGGGGGGCCTGACAGCACAACTCTTCTTT. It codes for CACDDALGGLTAQLFF.

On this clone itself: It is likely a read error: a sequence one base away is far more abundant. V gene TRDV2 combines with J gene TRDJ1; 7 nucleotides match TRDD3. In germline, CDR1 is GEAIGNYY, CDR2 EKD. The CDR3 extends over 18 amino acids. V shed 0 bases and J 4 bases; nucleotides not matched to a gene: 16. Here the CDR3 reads CACDTVGDKGERGDKLIF. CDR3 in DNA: TGTGCCTGTGACACCGTTGGGGATAAAGGGGAACGGGGCGATAAACTCATCTTT.

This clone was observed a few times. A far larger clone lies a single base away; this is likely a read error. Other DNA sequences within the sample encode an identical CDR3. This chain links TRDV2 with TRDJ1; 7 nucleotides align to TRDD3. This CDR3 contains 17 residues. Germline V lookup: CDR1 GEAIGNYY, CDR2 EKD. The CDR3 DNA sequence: TGCGCCTGTGACACCGTACTGGGGCGACAACAAAACGATAAACTCATCTTT. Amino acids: CACDTVLGRQQNDKLIF.

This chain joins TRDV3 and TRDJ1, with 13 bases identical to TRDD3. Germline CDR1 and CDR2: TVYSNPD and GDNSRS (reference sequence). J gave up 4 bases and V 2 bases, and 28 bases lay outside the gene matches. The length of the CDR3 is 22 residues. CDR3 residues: CAFESRITFPTTGGYGRDKLIF. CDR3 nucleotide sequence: TGTGCCTTTGAGTCCAGGATCACCTTCCCGACCACTGGGGGATACGGACGCGATAAACTCATCTTT. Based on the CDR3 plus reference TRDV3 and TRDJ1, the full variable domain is CDKVTQSSPDQTVASGSEVVLLCTYDTVYSNPDLFWYRIRPDYSFQFVFYGDNSRSEGADFTQGRFSVKHILTQKAFHLVISPVRTEDSATYYCAFESRITFPTTGGYGRDKLIFGKGTRVTVEP.

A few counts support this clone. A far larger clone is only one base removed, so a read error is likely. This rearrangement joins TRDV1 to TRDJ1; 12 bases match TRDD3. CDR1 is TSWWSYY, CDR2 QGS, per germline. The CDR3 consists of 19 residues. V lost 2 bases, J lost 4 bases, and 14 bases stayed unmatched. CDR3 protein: CALGEITGGYRFYIDKLIF. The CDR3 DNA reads TGTGCTCTTGGGGAAATAACTGGGGGATACCGATTTTACATCGATAAACTCATCTTT.

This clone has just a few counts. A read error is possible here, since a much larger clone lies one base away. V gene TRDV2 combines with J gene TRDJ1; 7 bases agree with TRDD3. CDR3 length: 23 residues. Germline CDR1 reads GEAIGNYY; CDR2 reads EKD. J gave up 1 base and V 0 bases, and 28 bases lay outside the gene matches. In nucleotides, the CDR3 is TGTGCCTGTGACACCGTCCGTCCTAATGGAGGCTCACTGGGGATAGACTTCACCGATAAACTCATCTTT. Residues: CACDTVRPNGGSLGIDFTDKLIF.

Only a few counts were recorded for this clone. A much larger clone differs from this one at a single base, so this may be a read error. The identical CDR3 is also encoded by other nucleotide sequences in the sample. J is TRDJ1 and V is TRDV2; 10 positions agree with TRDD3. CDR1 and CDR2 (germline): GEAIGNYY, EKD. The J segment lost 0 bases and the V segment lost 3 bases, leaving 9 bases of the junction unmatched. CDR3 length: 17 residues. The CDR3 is CACDPVRGIRHTDKLIF. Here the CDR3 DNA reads TGTGCCTGTGACCCAGTCAGGGGGATACGACACACCGATAAACTCATCTTT.

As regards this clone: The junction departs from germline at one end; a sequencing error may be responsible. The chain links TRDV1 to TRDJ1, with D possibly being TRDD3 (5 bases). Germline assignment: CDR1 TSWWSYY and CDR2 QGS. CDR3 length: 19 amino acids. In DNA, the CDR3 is TGTGCTCTTGGGGAACTGGGGCCAATCCTGGGCCCCCACACCGATAAACCCATCTTT. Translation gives CALGELGPILGPHTDKPIF.

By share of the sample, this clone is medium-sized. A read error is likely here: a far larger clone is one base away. CDR3 DNA: TGTGCCTGCTTTCGGATGCAGACCGATAAACTCATCTTT. Encoded protein: CACFRMQTDKLIF. The chain carries TRDV2 and TRDJ1; D is unresolved. Germline-derived CDR1 and CDR2 are GEAIGNYY and EKD. The CDR3 contains 13 residues. The V end was cut by 7 bases, the J end by 2 bases, with 13 bases between.